A selection of T cell receptor beta chains follows, all from one sample in a study of T-cell memory formation after mild COVID-19. TCRdb called the 5' RACE reads again in MiXCR, with one record for every CDR3 protein. Among roughly 190,000 distinct CDR3 sequences listed, about 16% were seen once. The material sequenced was PBMCs or a T cell subset sorted from them (not recorded which). The receptor set was obtained from an adult woman who had mild COVID-19 (a few samples of this study predate the infection). Cell type and time point are not known. The CDR3 runs from the conserved cysteine through the conserved F or W. D genes are given only for firm matches. Part of the rows lack a size; the others show once, few, many or a class for expanded clones.

d_gene	j_gene	abundance	v_gene	CDR3aa	CDR3nt
.	TRBJ2-3	.	TRBV9	CASSVFEGRGTDTQYF	TGTGCCAGCAGCGTATTCGAGGGCCGGGGCACAGATACGCAGTATTTT
.	TRBJ2-7	.	TRBV19	CASSQAGTSTYEQYF	TGTGCCAGTAGCCAGGCCGGGACCTCCACCTACGAGCAGTACTTC
.	TRBJ1-2	few	TRBV20-1	CSARDLGGGGYTF	TGCAGTGCTAGAGATCTGGGGGGCGGTGGCTACACCTTC
.	TRBJ1-1	.	TRBV2	CASSVGGVLTEAFF	TGTGCCAGCAGCGTGGGTGGGGTACTCACTGAAGCTTTCTTT
TRBD2	TRBJ2-7	.	TRBV15	CATSRSSGNEQYF	TGTGCCACCAGCCGATCTAGCGGCAATGAGCAGTACTTC
.	TRBJ1-2	.	TRBV29-1	CSVGSRGASNGYTF	TGCAGCGTTGGCTCGAGGGGTGCCTCTAATGGCTACACCTTC
TRBD2	TRBJ2-7	.	TRBV7-2	CASSSPSGTGSYEQYF	TGTGCCAGCAGCTCACCTAGCGGGACGGGGTCCTACGAGCAGTACTTC
.	TRBJ2-2	.	TRBV12-3/TRBV12-4	CASSLATGNTGELFF	TGTGCCAGCAGTTTAGCGACGGGGAACACCGGGGAGCTGTTTTTT
.	TRBJ1-1	few	TRBV12-3/TRBV12-4	CASRSRGNTEAFF	TGTGCCAGCAGGAGTAGAGGGAACACTGAAGCTTTCTTT
.	TRBJ2-7	.	TRBV12-3/TRBV12-4	CASRRQGGNYEQYF	TGTGCCAGCAGAAGACAGGGAGGGAACTACGAGCAGTACTTC
.	TRBJ1-2	few	TRBV5-6	CASSLGVLGYGYTF	TGTGCCAGCAGCTTGGGGGTCTTAGGGTATGGCTACACCTTC
.	TRBJ1-2	few	TRBV23-1	CASSFEDNYGYTF	TGCGCCAGCAGTTTCGAGGACAACTATGGCTACACCTTC
.	TRBJ2-3	.	TRBV5-1	CASSRVAIRTDTQYF	TGCGCCAGCTCCCGCGTAGCGATCCGAACAGATACGCAGTATTTT
.	TRBJ2-7	.	TRBV18	CASSTATGSREQYF	TGTGCCAGTTCAACGGCTACAGGGTCCCGTGAGCAGTACTTC
TRBD2	TRBJ2-1	.	TRBV20-1	CSATGLAGSNEQFF	TGCAGTGCTACCGGACTAGCGGGCTCCAATGAGCAGTTCTTC
.	TRBJ2-5	many	TRBV18	CASSPEETQYF	TGTGCCAGCTCACCTGAAGAGACCCAGTACTTC
.	TRBJ2-5	.	TRBV12-3/TRBV12-4	CASTTRTKETQYF	TGTGCCAGCACCACTAGAACGAAAGAGACCCAGTACTTC
TRBD1	TRBJ2-7	.	TRBV29-1	CSVAGDRERLAHYEQYF	TGCAGCGTTGCGGGGGACAGGGAAAGACTAGCCCACTACGAGCAGTACTTC
.	TRBJ2-1	few	TRBV5-1	CASQTQGVNEQFF	TGCGCCAGTCAAACACAGGGTGTCAATGAGCAGTTCTTC
.	TRBJ2-2	few	TRBV27	CASSLGRGNTGELFF	TGTGCCAGCAGTTTAGGCAGGGGGAACACCGGGGAGCTGTTTTTT
.	TRBJ1-5	many	TRBV6-5	CASSLDHQNQPQHF	TGTGCCAGCAGTTTGGACCACCAAAATCAGCCCCAGCATTTT
.	TRBJ1-4	few	TRBV5-1	CASSSTATNEKLFF	TGCGCCAGCAGCTCGACGGCAACTAATGAAAAACTGTTTTTT
.	TRBJ1-1	.	TRBV3-1	CASSQWTGVTEAFF	TGTGCCAGCAGCCAATGGACGGGCGTAACTGAAGCTTTCTTT
.	TRBJ2-4	.	TRBV3-1	CASSPGRIQYF	TGTGCCAGCAGCCCGGGACGCATTCAGTACTTC
TRBD2	TRBJ2-1	.	TRBV20-1	CSARRSGRDPYNEQFF	TGCAGTGCTAGACGAAGCGGGAGAGACCCCTACAATGAGCAGTTCTTC
.	TRBJ1-1	few	TRBV5-1	CASSLGGDSEAFF	TGCGCCAGCAGCTTGGGGGGGGACTCTGAAGCTTTCTTT
TRBD1	TRBJ1-1	.	TRBV5-1	CASSLGGQPNTEAFF	TGCGCCAGCAGCTTGGGGGGACAGCCTAACACTGAAGCTTTCTTT